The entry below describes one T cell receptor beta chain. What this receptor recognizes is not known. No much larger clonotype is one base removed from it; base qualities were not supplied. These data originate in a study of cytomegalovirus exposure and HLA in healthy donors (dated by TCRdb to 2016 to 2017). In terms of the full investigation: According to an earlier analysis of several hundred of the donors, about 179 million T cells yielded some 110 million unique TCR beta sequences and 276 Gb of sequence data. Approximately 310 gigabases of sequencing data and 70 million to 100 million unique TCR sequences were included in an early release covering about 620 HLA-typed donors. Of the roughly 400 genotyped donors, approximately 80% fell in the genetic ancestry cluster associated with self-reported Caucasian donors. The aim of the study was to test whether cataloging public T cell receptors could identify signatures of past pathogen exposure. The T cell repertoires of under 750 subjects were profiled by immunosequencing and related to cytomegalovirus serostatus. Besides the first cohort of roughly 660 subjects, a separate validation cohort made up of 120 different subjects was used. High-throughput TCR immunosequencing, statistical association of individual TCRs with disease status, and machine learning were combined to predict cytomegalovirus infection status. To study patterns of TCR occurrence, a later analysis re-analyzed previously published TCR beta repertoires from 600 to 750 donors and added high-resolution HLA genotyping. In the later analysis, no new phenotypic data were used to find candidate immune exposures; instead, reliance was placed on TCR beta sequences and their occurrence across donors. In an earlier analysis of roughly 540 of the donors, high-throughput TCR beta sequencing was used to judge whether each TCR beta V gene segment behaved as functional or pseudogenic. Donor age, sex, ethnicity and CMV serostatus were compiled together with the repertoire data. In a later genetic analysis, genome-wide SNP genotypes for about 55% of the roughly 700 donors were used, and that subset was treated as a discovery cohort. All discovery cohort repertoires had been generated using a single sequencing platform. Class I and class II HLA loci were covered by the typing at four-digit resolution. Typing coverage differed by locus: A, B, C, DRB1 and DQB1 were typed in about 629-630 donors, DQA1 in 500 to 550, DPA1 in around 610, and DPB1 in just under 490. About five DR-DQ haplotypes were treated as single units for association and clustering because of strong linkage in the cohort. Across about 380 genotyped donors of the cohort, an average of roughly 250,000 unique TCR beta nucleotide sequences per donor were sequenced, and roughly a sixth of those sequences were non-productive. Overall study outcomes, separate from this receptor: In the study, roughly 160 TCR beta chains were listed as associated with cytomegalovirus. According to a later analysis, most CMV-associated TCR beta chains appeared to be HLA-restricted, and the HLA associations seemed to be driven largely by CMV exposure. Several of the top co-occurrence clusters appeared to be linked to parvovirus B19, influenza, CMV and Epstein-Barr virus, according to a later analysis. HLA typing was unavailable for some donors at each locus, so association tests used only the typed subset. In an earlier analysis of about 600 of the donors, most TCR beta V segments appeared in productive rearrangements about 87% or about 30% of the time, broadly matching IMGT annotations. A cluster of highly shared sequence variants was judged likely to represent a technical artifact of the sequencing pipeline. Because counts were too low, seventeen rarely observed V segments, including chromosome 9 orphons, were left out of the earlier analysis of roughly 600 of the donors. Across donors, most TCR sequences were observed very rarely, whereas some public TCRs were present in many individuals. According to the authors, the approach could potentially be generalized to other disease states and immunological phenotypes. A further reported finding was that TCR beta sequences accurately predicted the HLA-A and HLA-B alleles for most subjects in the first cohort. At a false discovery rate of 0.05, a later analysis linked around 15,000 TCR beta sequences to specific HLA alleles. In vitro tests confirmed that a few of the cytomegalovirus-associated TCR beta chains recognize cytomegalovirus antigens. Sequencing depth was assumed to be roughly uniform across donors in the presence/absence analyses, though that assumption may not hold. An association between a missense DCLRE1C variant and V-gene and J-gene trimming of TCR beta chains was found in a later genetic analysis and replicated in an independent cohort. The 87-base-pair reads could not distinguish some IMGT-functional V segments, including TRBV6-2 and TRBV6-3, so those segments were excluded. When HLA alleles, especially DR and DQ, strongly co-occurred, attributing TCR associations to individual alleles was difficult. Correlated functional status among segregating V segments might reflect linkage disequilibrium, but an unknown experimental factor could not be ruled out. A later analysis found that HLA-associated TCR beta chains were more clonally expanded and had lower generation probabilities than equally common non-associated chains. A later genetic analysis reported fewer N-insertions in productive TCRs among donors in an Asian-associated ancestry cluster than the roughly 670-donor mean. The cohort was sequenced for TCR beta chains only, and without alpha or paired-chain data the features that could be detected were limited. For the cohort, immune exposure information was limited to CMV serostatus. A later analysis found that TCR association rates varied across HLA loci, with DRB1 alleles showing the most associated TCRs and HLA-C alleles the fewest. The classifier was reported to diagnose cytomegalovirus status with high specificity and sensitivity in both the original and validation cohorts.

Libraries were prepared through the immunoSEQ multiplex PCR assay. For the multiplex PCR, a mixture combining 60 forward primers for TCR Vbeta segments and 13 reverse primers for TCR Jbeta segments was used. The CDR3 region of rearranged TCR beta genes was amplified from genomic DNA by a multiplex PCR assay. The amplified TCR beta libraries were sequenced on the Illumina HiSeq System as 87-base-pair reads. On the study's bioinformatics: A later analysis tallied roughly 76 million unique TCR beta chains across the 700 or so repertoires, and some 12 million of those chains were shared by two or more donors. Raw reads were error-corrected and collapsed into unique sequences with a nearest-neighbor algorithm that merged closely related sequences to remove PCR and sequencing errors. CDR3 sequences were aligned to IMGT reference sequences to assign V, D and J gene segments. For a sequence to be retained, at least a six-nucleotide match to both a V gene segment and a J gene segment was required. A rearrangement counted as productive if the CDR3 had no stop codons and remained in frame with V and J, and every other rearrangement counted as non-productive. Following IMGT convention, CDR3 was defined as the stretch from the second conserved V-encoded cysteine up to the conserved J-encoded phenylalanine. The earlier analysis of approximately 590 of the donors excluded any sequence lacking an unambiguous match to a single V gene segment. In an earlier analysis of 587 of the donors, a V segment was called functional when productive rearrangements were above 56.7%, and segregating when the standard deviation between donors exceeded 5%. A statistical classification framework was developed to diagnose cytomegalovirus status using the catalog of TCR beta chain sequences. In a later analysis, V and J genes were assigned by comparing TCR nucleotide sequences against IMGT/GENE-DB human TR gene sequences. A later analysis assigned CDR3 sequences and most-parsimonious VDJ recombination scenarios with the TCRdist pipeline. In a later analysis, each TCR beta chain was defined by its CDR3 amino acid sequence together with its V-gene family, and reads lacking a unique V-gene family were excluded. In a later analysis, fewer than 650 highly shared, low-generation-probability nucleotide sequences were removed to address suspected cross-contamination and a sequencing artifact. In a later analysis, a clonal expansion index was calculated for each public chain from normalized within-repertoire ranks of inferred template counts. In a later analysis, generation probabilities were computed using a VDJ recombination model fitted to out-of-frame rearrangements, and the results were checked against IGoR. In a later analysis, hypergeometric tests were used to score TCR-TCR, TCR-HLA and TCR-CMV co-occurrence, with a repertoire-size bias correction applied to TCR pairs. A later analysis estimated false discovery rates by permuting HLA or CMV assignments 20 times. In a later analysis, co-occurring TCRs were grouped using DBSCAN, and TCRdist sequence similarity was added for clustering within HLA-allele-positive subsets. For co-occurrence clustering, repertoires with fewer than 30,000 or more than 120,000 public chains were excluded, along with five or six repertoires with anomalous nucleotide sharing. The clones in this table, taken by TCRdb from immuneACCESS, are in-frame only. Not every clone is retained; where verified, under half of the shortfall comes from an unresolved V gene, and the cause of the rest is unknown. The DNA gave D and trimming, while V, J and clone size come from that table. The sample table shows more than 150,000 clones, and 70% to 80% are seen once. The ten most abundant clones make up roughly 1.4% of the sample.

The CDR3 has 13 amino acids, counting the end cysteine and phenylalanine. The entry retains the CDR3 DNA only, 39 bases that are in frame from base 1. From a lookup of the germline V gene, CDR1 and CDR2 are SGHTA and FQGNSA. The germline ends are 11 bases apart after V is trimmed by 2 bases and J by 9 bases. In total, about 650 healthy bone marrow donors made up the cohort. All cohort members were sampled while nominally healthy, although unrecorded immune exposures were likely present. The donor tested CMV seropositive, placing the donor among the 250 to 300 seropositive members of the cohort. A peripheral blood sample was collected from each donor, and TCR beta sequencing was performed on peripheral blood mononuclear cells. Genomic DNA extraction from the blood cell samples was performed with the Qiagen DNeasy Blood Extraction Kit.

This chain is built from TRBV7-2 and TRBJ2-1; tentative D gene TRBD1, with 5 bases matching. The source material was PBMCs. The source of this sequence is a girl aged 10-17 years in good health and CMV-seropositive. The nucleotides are TGTGCCAGCAGCTTACTCAGGGCTGGTGAGCAGTTCTTC. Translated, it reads CASSLLRAGEQFF.